Listed below are T cell receptor beta chains from one sample, sequenced in a study of blood T cell repertoires in COVID-19. TCRdb's copy holds only in-frame clones and misses some; the assay was immunoSEQ multiplex PCR. The sample records hundreds of thousands of clones, 80% to 90% being singletons. Sequenced input: peripheral blood. The receptors originated from a man older than 75 with acute or convalescent COVID-19. Each CDR3 is given with its conserved first and last residue. D genes are given only for firm matches. Expanded clones get a size class; other rows say once, few or many, or leave the size out.

V gene	D gene	clone size	J gene	CDR3 DNA	CDR3 protein
TRBV11-2	TRBD1	.	TRBJ1-1	TGTGCCAGCAGCTTAGAGGGGACAGGGGGCACTGAAGCTTTCTTT	CASSLEGTGGTEAFF
TRBV11-2	TRBD1	.	TRBJ2-5	TGTGCCAGCAAACGACAGGGACGGATGAGAGAGACCCAGTACTTC	CASKRQGRMRETQYF
TRBV7-9	.	few	TRBJ1-5	TGTGCCAGCAGCTTATTGGGGGAGGGGCCGTTCCATTTT	CASSLLGEGPFHF
TRBV5-4	TRBD1	.	TRBJ1-2	TGTGCCAGCACCAGGGGACAGGGGCTTAACTATGGCTACACCTTC	CASTRGQGLNYGYTF
TRBV7-6	.	.	TRBJ2-1	TGTGCCAGCAGCTTAGTAGGGACCGGGACTCAGTCCTACAATGAGCAGTTCTTC	CASSLVGTGTQSYNEQFF
TRBV10-2	TRBD1	.	TRBJ2-7	TGCGCCAGCAGCATCCCGGGACAGGGGGTGCCCTACGAGCAGTACTTC	CASSIPGQGVPYEQYF
TRBV6-1	.	.	TRBJ1-6	TGTGCCAGCAGTGAGCCTGGACAGTTTAATTCACCCCTCCACTTT	CASSEPGQFNSPLHF
TRBV24-1	TRBD2	.	TRBJ2-1	TGTGCCACCAGTGATCAGACTAGCGGGAGAAAAAATGAGCAGTTCTTC	CATSDQTSGRKNEQFF
TRBV6-5	TRBD1	.	TRBJ1-1	TGTGCCAGCAGTCGAGGGGGCCTAGTGGGGACTGAAGCTTTCTTT	CASSRGGLVGTEAFF
TRBV4-2	TRBD2	.	TRBJ2-1	TGTGCCAGCAGCCCGACTGGGGAGCGGGGGTCCTACAATGAGCAGTTCTTC	CASSPTGERGSYNEQFF
TRBV5-1	TRBD1	.	TRBJ2-2	TGCGCCAGCAGCCGTGGACAGGGCTCGAACACCGGGGAGCTGTTTTTT	CASSRGQGSNTGELFF
TRBV12-5	TRBD1	.	TRBJ1-4	TGTGCTAGTGGTTTGTTTACAGGGGGCGCATTTGAAAAACTGTTTTTT	CASGLFTGGAFEKLFF
TRBV5-1	TRBD1	few	TRBJ2-2	TGCGCCAGCAGCGTGGGGACAGCCTACACCGGGGAGCTGTTTTTT	CASSVGTAYTGELFF
TRBV28	.	.	TRBJ2-2	TGTGCCAGCGGCCGCCCTTGGCCTCACGACACCGGGGAGCTGTTTTTT	CASGRPWPHDTGELFF
TRBV9	TRBD1	.	TRBJ2-1	TGTGCCAGCAGCGCGACGGGACAGGGGTGGAATGAGCAGTTCTTC	CASSATGQGWNEQFF
TRBV9	TRBD1	.	TRBJ2-3	TGTGCCAGCAGCGCCCGACAGGGAATGGATACGCAGTATTTT	CASSARQGMDTQYF
TRBV24-1	TRBD2	.	TRBJ2-1	TGTGCCACCAGTGATTTTTGGGTCGGGACTAGCAGTTACAATGAGCAGTTCTTC	CATSDFWVGTSSYNEQFF
TRBV29-1	TRBD2	.	TRBJ2-5	TGCAGCGTTGGCGGGAGCCCCGAGACCCAGTACTTC	CSVGGSPETQYF
TRBV5-1	.	.	TRBJ1-4	TGCGCCAGCAGCTCCAGTGCAACTAATGAAAAACTGTTTTTT	CASSSSATNEKLFF
TRBV7-2	.	.	TRBJ1-1	TGTGCCAGCAACGACGGCCGGGACACTGAAGCTTTCTTT	CASNDGRDTEAFF
TRBV28	.	.	TRBJ2-7	TGTGCCAGCAGAACCACAGGGCGCGAGCAGTACTTC	CASRTTGREQYF
TRBV11-2	.	.	TRBJ1-1	TGTGCCAGCAGCTTTGGTCAGGGGACGGGTGGGAACACTGAAGCTTTCTTT	CASSFGQGTGGNTEAFF
TRBV19	.	.	TRBJ2-1	TGTGCCAGTAGTATCTCGACAGGACCTATCGGGTGGTTCTTC	CASSISTGPIGWFF
TRBV7-6	TRBD1	.	TRBJ1-4	TGTGCCAGCAGCTTAGCCAGGACAGGGCGGAATGAAAAACTGTTTTTT	CASSLARTGRNEKLFF
TRBV19	.	.	TRBJ2-3	TGTGCCAGTAGTAGCGGCACGACTAGGAGGACAGATACGCAGTATTTT	CASSSGTTRRTDTQYF
TRBV2	TRBD2	.	TRBJ2-2	TGTGCCGGCTCGGGGGGGCCGAACACCGGGGAGCTGTTTTTT	CAGSGGPNTGELFF
TRBV2	.	.	TRBJ2-7	TGTGCCAGCAGTGTCATACAGGGCGCCTACGAGCAGTACTTC	CASSVIQGAYEQYF
TRBV28	.	once	TRBJ2-3	TGTGCCAGCAGTTTTCCGGGAACGAAAGGAGATACGCAGTATTTT	CASSFPGTKGDTQYF
TRBV18	.	once	TRBJ2-5	TGTGCCAGCTCACTACGGGGGCAAGAGACCCAGTACTTC	CASSLRGQETQYF
TRBV19	TRBD2	.	TRBJ2-5	TGTGCCTCTAGCGGGATCCCCCGGGAGACCCAGTACTTC	CASSGIPRETQYF
TRBV9	.	.	TRBJ1-5	TGTGCCAGCAGCGTAGGCGGGACCGGTCAGCCCCAGCATTTT	CASSVGGTGQPQHF
TRBV5-4	TRBD2	.	TRBJ2-3	TGTGCCAGCAGCTACACCGGGACTAGCGGGGAACACACAGATACGCAGTATTTT	CASSYTGTSGEHTDTQYF
TRBV3-1/TRBV3-2	.	.	TRBJ2-1	TGTGCCAGCAGCCCCCGGACACGCACCTACAATGAGCAGTTCTTC	CASSPRTRTYNEQFF
TRBV24-1	TRBD2	.	TRBJ2-5	TGTGCCACCAGTGAAGGGGCTATGGGACTAGCGGGAGTACAAGAGACCCAGTACTTC	CATSEGAMGLAGVQETQYF
TRBV12-5	TRBD2	.	TRBJ2-3	TGTGCTAGTGGTAGAGGGCCGGGACTAGCGGGAGCAGAGGGTACGCAGTATTTT	CASGRGPGLAGAEGTQYF
TRBV5-1	TRBD1	.	TRBJ2-7	TGCGCCAGCAGCACTCGGACAGGGTCCCACGAGCAGTACTTC	CASSTRTGSHEQYF
TRBV4-3	.	.	TRBJ1-3	TGCGCCAGCAGCCAAGAAGGAAGCGGCGGAAACACCATATATTTT	CASSQEGSGGNTIYF
TRBV5-1	.	.	TRBJ1-2	TGCGCCAGCAGCTTGGCGGCAGGGCTCGGCTATGGCTACACCTTC	CASSLAAGLGYGYTF
TRBV7-2	.	few	TRBJ1-1	TGTGCCAGCAGCCCTTATATTGAAGCTTTCTTT	CASSPYIEAFF
TRBV19	.	.	TRBJ2-2	TGTGCCAGTAGTCCACAGAACAGGGACACCGGGGAGCTGTTTTTT	CASSPQNRDTGELFF
TRBV7-2	TRBD2	.	TRBJ2-7	TGTGCCAGCAGCTTCCCAACCCAGCGGGGGACCTCGAACGAGCAGTACTTC	CASSFPTQRGTSNEQYF
TRBV3-1/TRBV3-2	TRBD1	once	TRBJ1-2	TGTGCCAGCACCAAGGGACAGGGGGCGCGAAGTGGCTACACCTTC	CASTKGQGARSGYTF
TRBV10-1	.	.	TRBJ2-1	TGCGCCAGCAGGCGAGACAGATCCCCTTCGTATGAGCAGTTCTTC	CASRRDRSPSYEQFF